These 8 T cell receptor beta chains were all obtained from the same sample, sequenced in a study of blood T cells in healthy people across ages. Sample-barcoded 5' priming and a J-beta primer mix drove a second PCR of roughly 7 to 11 cycles. In TCRdb, the 5' RACE reads were re-called with MiXCR into one record per CDR3 protein. The sample lists about 1.6 million distinct CDR3 sequences, about 31% occurring once. The sample taken for sequencing was blood. The receptors originated from a woman in her twenties or thirties in good health.

The chain carries TRBV2 and TRBJ2-1; the match to TRBD2 covers 10 bases. There are 14 residues in the CDR3. The germline V gene has CDR1 SNHLY and CDR2 FYNNEI. Trimming removed 7 bases from V and 7 bases from J; junction bases left unmatched: 7. The CDR3, as DNA: TGTGCCAGCACAAGGACTAGCGGAGTGAATGAGCAGTTCTTC. It is translated as CASTRTSGVNEQFF.

This clonotype was observed a few times. J is TRBJ2-5 and V is TRBV12-3 or TRBV12-4; possibly TRBD1 for D (6 bases). Trimming removed 7 bases from V and 1 base from J, with 13 bases in between. The CDR3 length is 14 residues. CDR3 amino acids: CASTRGGTQETQYF. CDR3 DNA: TGTGCCAGCACCCGAGGGGGAACCCAAGAGACCCAGTACTTC.

CDR3 region: CASSLSPTTDTQYF. The DNA of the CDR3 is TGTGCCAGCAGCTTAAGTCCCACCACAGATACGCAGTATTTT. The chain couples TRBV7-6 to TRBJ2-3; D is undetermined. Germline V gene sequence: CDR1 SGHVS, CDR2 FNYEAQ. V lost 2 bases and J 2 bases, leaving 8 bases between the germline ends. This CDR3 has 14 residues.

The CDR3 region is CSAGSGWRNGYTF. Here the CDR3 DNA reads TGCAGTGCTGGTTCCGGGTGGAGGAATGGCTACACCTTC. The gene calls are TRBV20-1 and TRBJ1-2; no firm D call. Germline V gives CDR1 DFQATT, CDR2 SNEGSKA (reference sequence). This CDR3 spans 13 amino acids. The V end lost 5 bases, the J end lost 6 bases, and 16 bases lay between the germline ends.

This clonotype has just a few counts. The genes are TRBV18 and TRBJ2-4; D remains ambiguous. The J call may not be correct, given that the DNA end is closer to TRBJ2-7. Germline CDR1 KGHSH, CDR2 LQKENI. CDR3 length: 13 amino acids. The CDR3: CASSPQPLYEQYF. CDR3 bases: TGTGCCAGCTCACCCCAACCCTTGTACGAGCAGTACTTC.

The count of this clonotype is one. Compared with germline, one end of the junction differs, possibly owing to a read error. The J gene is TRBJ1-2, the V gene TRBV12-3 or TRBV12-4; 7 bases match TRBD1. The CDR3 length is 11 residues. CDR3 nucleotides: TGTGCCAACAGTACGGACAGGGGCTACACCTTC. It translates to CANSTDRGYTF.

This clonotype came up a few times. The CDR3 DNA reads TGTGCCAGCAGTGCCGAATTAGGGACCTACAATGAGCAGTTCTTC. Translated, it gives CASSAELGTYNEQFF. The chain carries TRBV6-4 and TRBJ2-1; D uncertain. This CDR3 is built from 15 residues. The germline CDR1 and CDR2 sequences are MRHNA and SNTAGT. Trimming took 4 bases from V and 2 from J, leaving 12 bases between them.

The chain recombines TRBV27 with TRBJ1-1; D gene ambiguous. The CDR3 has 14 residues. V shed 8 bases and J shed 2 bases, with 15 bases lying between them. Germline CDR1 reads MNHEY; CDR2 reads SMNVEV (reference sequence). DNA for the CDR3: TGTGCCAGCCATACCAGCAACCTAAACACTGAAGCTTTCTTT. Amino acid sequence: CASHTSNLNTEAFF.